These 20 T cell receptor beta chains originate from one sample sequenced in a study of monozygotic twins with inflammatory bowel disease. TCRdb reprocessed the 5' RACE reads, keeping one entry per CDR3 protein, no DNA. The sample has 200,000 to 250,000 distinct CDR3 sequences. The sample was blood. The receptors stem from a human donor with ulcerative colitis or Crohn's disease, or a healthy co-twin of an affected twin (not recorded which).

V and J are TRBV13 and TRBJ2-1; TCRdb reports TRBD2, a call that lacks DNA to check it against. This CDR3 spans 16 amino acids. The germline V gene has CDR1 PRHDT and CDR2 FYEKMQ (reference sequence). The CDR3 loop reads CASSPDSGRASHEQFF.

The chain has TRBV19 and TRBJ1-2. The CDR3 is made up of 16 amino acids. Germline loops: CDR1 LNHDA, CDR2 SQIVND (reference sequence). CDR3 protein: CASSISRPAANYGYTF.

The gene calls are TRBV12-3 or TRBV12-4 and TRBJ2-7; the D call of TRBD2 rests on TCRdb alone, since no DNA is present to check it. CDR3 length equals 11 residues. This CDR3 is CASSLGHPPYF.

V gene TRBV2 combines with J gene TRBJ1-5; TCRdb picks TRBD1, but there is no DNA to check that call. Germline CDR1 and CDR2: SNHLY and FYNNEI. CDR3 length: 13 residues. Here the CDR3 reads CASTEGRNQPQHF.

V usage is TRBV29-1 and J usage is TRBJ1-1; lacking DNA, the TRBD1 call made by TCRdb goes unchecked. CDR1 and CDR2 (germline): SQVTM, ANQGSEA. This CDR3 contains 15 residues. The CDR3 region is CSVPTPQTGGTEAFF.

The chain is built from TRBV5-6 and TRBJ1-2; without DNA, the TCRdb call of TRBD1 cannot be checked. The CDR3 is 14 amino acids. Per germline, CDR1 SGHDT and CDR2 YYEEEE. The CDR3 sequence is CASSLRGMEYGYTF.

The chain links TRBV2 to TRBJ2-6. CDR1 SNHLY and CDR2 FYNNEI come from the germline V gene. CDR3 size: 12 residues. The CDR3 here is CASTPGANVLTF. Using reference TRBV2 and TRBJ2-6 for the parts outside the CDR3, the full variable domain is EPEVTQTPSHQVTQMGQEVILRCVPISNHLYFYWYRQILGQKVEFLVSFYNNEISEKSEIFDDQFSVERPDGSNFTLKIRSTKLEDSAMYFCASTPGANVLTFGAGSRLTVL.

CDR3 residues: CSVDTGGNTIYF. The chain carries TRBV29-1 and TRBJ1-3. The germline gives CDR1 SQVTM, CDR2 ANQGSEA. The CDR3 is 12 amino acids.

The chain recombines TRBV29-1 with TRBJ1-1; no DNA is available, so the TRBD1 call from TCRdb remains unchecked. This CDR3 has 12 amino acids. The germline CDR1 and CDR2 sequences are SQVTM and ANQGSEA. CDR3 protein: CSVDQGGTEAFF.

This chain connects TRBV2 to TRBJ1-1; TCRdb's D call of TRBD1 is untestable without DNA. Germline values: CDR1 SNHLY, CDR2 FYNNEI. There are 14 residues in the CDR3. CDR3 loop: CASSPQGRNTGAFF.

CDR3 amino acids: CASSLAEGTFSYEQYF. The rearrangement joins TRBV5-1 to TRBJ2-7. CDR3 length equals 16 residues. The V gene's germline CDR1 is SGHRS and CDR2 YFSETQ.

This chain joins TRBV6-1 and TRBJ2-1; TCRdb proposes TRBD1, but this gene call is untestable without DNA. Per the germline V gene, CDR1 is MNHNS and CDR2 is SASEGT. This CDR3 region has 16 residues. CDR3: CASSTAGQSFYNEQFF.

The chain uses TRBV7-2 and TRBJ2-5; TCRdb gives TRBD1 as the D gene, but with no DNA this cannot be confirmed. There are 15 residues in the CDR3. CDR1 is SGHTA, CDR2 FQGNSA, per germline. CDR3 loop: CASSLEQGSGETQYF.

This chain uses TRBV7-9 with TRBJ1-1; TCRdb calls TRBD1, which cannot be checked without DNA. This CDR3 is built from 12 residues. Germline V gene sequence: CDR1 SEHNR, CDR2 FQNEAQ (reference sequence). This chain's CDR3 is CASSQTGASAFF.

This CDR3 is CASSLSTLDPAQLFF. This rearrangement joins TRBV5-1 to TRBJ1-4; TCRdb lists TRBD1, though no DNA is available to test this call. The CDR3 runs 15 residues. Germline V lookup: CDR1 SGHRS, CDR2 YFSETQ.

The chain is built from TRBV7-2 and TRBJ2-7; no DNA is available, so the TRBD2 call from TCRdb remains unchecked. Germline V gives CDR1 SGHTA, CDR2 FQGNSA. This CDR3 is built from 15 residues. CDR3 region: CASSFPPGLSYEQYF.

The CDR3 is CASQPAAEANYGYTF. The V and J genes are TRBV5-6 and TRBJ1-2. The germline V gene encodes CDR1 SGHDT and CDR2 YYEEEE. The CDR3 runs 15 residues.

V and J are TRBV18 and TRBJ1-4; TCRdb designates TRBD1, a call that cannot be tested without DNA. The CDR3 totals 13 residues. Germline V gene sequence: CDR1 KGHSH, CDR2 LQKENI. The CDR3 region is CASSPSGAEKLFF.

The chain recombines TRBV10-3 with TRBJ2-5; TCRdb lists TRBD2, though no DNA is available to test this call. Germline V gene data show CDR1 as ENHRY and CDR2 as SYGVKD. CDR3 length: 16 amino acids. CDR3 sequence: CAIRGTSGAEGETQYF.

This rearrangement joins TRBV7-2 to TRBJ1-4. Germline CDR1 SGHTA, CDR2 FQGNSA. This CDR3 comprises 15 residues. The CDR3 is CASSLGSRNNEKLFF.